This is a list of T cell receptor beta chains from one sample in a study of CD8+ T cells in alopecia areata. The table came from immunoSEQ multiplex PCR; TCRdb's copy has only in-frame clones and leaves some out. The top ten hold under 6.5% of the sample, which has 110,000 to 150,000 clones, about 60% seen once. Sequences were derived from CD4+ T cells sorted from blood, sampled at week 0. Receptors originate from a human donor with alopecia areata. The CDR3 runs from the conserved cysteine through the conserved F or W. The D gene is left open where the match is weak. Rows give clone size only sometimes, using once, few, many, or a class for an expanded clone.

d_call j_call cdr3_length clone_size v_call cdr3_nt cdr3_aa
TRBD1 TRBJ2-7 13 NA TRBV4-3 TGCGCCAGTTCCCGGGACAGGGCCTACGAGCAGTACTTC CASSRDRAYEQYF
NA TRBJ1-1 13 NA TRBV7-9 TGTGCCAGCAGCTCACAGGGGAACACTGAAGCTTTCTTT CASSSQGNTEAFF
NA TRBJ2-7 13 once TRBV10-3 TGTGCCATCAGGGGCGGGGAACACGACGAGCAGTACTTC CAIRGGEHDEQYF
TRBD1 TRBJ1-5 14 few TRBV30 TGTGCCTGGAGGGGGACAGGGGGCAATCAGCCCCAGCATTTT CAWRGTGGNQPQHF
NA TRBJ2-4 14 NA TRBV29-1 TGCAGCGTTGTCCCGCAAGGCCCAGGGAACATTCAGTACTTC CSVVPQGPGNIQYF
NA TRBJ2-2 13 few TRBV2 TGTGCCAGCAGCCTAGGGGATCCCGGGGAGCTGTTTTTT CASSLGDPGELFF
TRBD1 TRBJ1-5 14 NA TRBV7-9 TGTGCCAGCAGCACAGACAGGGGATACCAGCCCCAGCATTTT CASSTDRGYQPQHF
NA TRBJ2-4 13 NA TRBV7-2 TGTGCCAGCAGCTTACAAGGGGAAAACATTCAGTACTTC CASSLQGENIQYF
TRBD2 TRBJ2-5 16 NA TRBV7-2 TGTGCCAGCAGCTTAGCGGTCGGGGGGGCCGGGGAGACCCAGTACTTC CASSLAVGGAGETQYF
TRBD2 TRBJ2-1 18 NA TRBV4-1 TGCGCCAGCAGCCAGAGACTAGCGGGGGGGAGCTCCTACAATGAGCAGTTCTTC CASSQRLAGGSSYNEQFF
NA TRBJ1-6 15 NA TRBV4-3 TGCGCCAGCAGCCAAGATGGGCGTATGAATTCACCCCTCCACTTT CASSQDGRMNSPLHF
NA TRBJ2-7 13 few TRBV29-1 TGCAGCGTTGAGACTGTGTCCCAAGGCGAGCAGTACTTC CSVETVSQGEQYF
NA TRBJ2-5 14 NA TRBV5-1 TGCGCCAGCAGCTTGCAGGAGCTTGGGGAGACCCAGTACTTC CASSLQELGETQYF
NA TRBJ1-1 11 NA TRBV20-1 TGCAGGGGCACAGCAAACACTGAAGCTTTCTTT CRGTANTEAFF
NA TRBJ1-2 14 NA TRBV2 TGTGCCAGCAGTGAGGCAGGAAGTTACTATGGCTACACCTTC CASSEAGSYYGYTF
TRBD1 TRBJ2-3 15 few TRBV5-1 TGCGCCAGCAGCTTCAGGGGGCATGGCACAGATACGCAGTATTTT CASSFRGHGTDTQYF
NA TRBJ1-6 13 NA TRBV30 TGTGCCTGGAGTGTCGAGCGTCGTTCACCCCTCCACTTT CAWSVERRSPLHF
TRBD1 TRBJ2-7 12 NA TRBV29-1 TGCAGCGCGACAGGGGGCCTTTACGAGCAGTACTTC CSATGGLYEQYF
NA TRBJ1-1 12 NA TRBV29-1 TGCAGCGTCGGGGGGATGAACACTGAAGCTTTCTTT CSVGGMNTEAFF
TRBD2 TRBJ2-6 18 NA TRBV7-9 TGTGCCAGCAGCCCCCTCGGGGGGGCATTCTCTGGGGCCAACGTCCTGACTTTC CASSPLGGAFSGANVLTF
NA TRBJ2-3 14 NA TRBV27 TGTGCCAGCAGCAAACTTGCGAACACAGATACGCAGTATTTT CASSKLANTDTQYF
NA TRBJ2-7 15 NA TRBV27 TGTGCCAGCAGACGTGCCGGGATGGAAACCTACGAGCAGTACTTC CASRRAGMETYEQYF